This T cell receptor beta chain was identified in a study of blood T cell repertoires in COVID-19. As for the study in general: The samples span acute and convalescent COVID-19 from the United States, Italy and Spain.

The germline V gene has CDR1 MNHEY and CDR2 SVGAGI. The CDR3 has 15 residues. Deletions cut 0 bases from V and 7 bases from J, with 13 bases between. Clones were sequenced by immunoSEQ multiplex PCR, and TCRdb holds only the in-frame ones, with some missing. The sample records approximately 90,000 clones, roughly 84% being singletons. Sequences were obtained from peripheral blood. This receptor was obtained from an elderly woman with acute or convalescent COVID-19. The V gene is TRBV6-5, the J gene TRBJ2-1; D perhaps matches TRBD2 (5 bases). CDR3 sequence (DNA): TGTGCCAGCAGTTACTCGCAGCGGCCTTTGAATGAGCAGTTCTTC. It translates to CASSYSQRPLNEQFF.